This entry lists 21 T cell receptor beta chains sequenced from one sample in a study of cytomegalovirus exposure and HLA in healthy donors. 60 Vbeta and 13 Jbeta primers were used in PCR. Here immunoSEQ multiplex PCR was the method, and the copy in TCRdb shows in-frame clones only, minus some. Of fewer than 150,000 clones detected, 60% to 80% appear once; the ten largest clones hold 1.5% to 2%. Material: PBMCs. These receptor sequences come from a woman in her twenties or thirties in good health and CMV-seronegative.

In this sample, this clone turned up a few times. The V and J genes are TRBV6-6 and TRBJ2-1; D perhaps matches TRBD1 (7 bases). Trimming took 9 bases from V and 6 from J, leaving 18 bases between them. The CDR3 has 14 amino acids. CDR1 is MNHNY, CDR2 SVGAGI, per germline (reference sequence). The CDR3 nucleotides read TGTGCCAGTCAAGCGCAGGGGGGAGGCAATGAGCAGTTCTTC. As protein: CASQAQGGGNEQFF.

This clone was observed a few times. The V call is TRBV2, the J call TRBJ2-2, with D possibly being TRBD1 (7 bases). From germline, CDR1 is SNHLY and CDR2 FYNNEI. The CDR3 extends over 15 amino acids. V was cut by 2 bases and J by 1 base, with 8 bases left in between. The CDR3 reads CASSEQGGNTGELFF. CDR3 DNA sequence: TGTGCCAGCAGTGAACAGGGGGGGAACACCGGGGAGCTGTTTTTT.

The V gene is TRBV2, the J gene TRBJ2-3; 9 nucleotides match TRBD1. Germline assignment: CDR1 SNHLY and CDR2 FYNNEI. The CDR3 is made up of 15 amino acids. The ends lost 6 bases at V and 2 bases at J; junction bases unmatched: 6. The CDR3 coding sequence is TGTGCCAGCAGAATGGACAGGGGATTCACAGATACGCAGTATTTT. Translated: CASRMDRGFTDTQYF.

This clone has a single count. The V call is TRBV27, the J call TRBJ2-1, with 8 bases lining up with TRBD2. In germline, CDR1 is MNHEY, CDR2 SMNVEV (reference sequence). The CDR3 loop spans 18 amino acids. The junction had 14 bases not matched to a gene; V was cut back by 6 bases and J by 1 base. Here the CDR3 DNA reads TGTGCCAGCAGATCAGGTGGTAGCGGGATTGCGTCCTACAATGAGCAGTTCTTC. This sequence encodes CASRSGGSGIASYNEQFF.

DNA of the CDR3: TGTGCCAGAAGCTTGTGCTTGGGACAAGGGAAACTTAACACCGGGGAGCTGTTTTTT. Translating gives CARSLCLGQGKLNTGELFF. The genes are TRBV5-3 and TRBJ2-2; weak D call: TRBD1 (6 bases). TRBV5-3 is annotated as an ORF whose role is uncertain. There are 19 residues in the CDR3. Trimming removed 1 base at V and 2 bases at J, with 21 bases between.

This chain links TRBV7-9 with TRBJ1-6; a possible D gene is TRBD1 (5 bases). This CDR3 region has 15 residues. Germline V gives CDR1 SEHNR, CDR2 FQNEAQ (reference sequence). V was shortened by 2 bases and J by 7 bases, with 12 bases between the two germline ends. The DNA of the CDR3 is TGTGCCAGCAGCTTAACCCTAAAGGGGAATTCACCCCTCCACTTT. It encodes CASSLTLKGNSPLHF.

The J gene is TRBJ2-1, the V gene TRBV18, with 9 bases that match TRBD1. CDR1 is KGHSH, CDR2 LQKENI, per germline. V lost 3 bases to trimming and J lost 4 bases; unmatched junction nucleotides: 4. The length of the CDR3 is 15 residues. CDR3: CASSPGQGDYNEQFF. The DNA of the CDR3 is TGTGCCAGCTCACCGGGACAGGGTGATTACAATGAGCAGTTCTTC.

This chain connects TRBV5-6 to TRBJ2-7; perhaps TRBD1 as D (6 bases). V dropped 2 bases and J dropped 4 bases, with 10 bases sitting between them. Germline lookup yields CDR1 SGHDT and CDR2 YYEEEE. CDR3 length: 13 residues. In DNA form, the CDR3 reads TGTGCCAGCAGCTTCCCCGGACAGTACGAGCAGTACTTC. This encodes CASSFPGQYEQYF.

The rearrangement joins TRBV19 to TRBJ1-2; 7 nucleotides match TRBD1. V lost 10 bases to trimming and J lost 2 bases; unmatched junction nucleotides: 10. This CDR3 region has 14 residues. Germline V lookup: CDR1 LNHDA, CDR2 SQIVND (reference sequence). The CDR3, as DNA: TGTGCCAATGACGGGAAGACAGGGAACTATGGCTACACCTTC. This encodes CANDGKTGNYGYTF.

The rearrangement uses TRBV5-1 and TRBJ2-5; 13 bases agree with TRBD2. The CDR3 covers 17 residues. V trimming: 0 bases; J trimming: 3 bases; junction bases outside the gene matches: 5. The germline gives CDR1 SGHRS, CDR2 YFSETQ. The CDR3 region has the DNA TGCGCCAGCAGCTTGGGACTAGCGGGAGGTCTGGAAGAGACCCAGTACTTC. Amino acid sequence: CASSLGLAGGLEETQYF.

The chain couples TRBV5-6 to TRBJ2-7; 10 positions match TRBD2. The CDR3 totals 15 residues. V lost 1 base, J lost 3 bases, and 4 bases stayed unmatched. Per germline, CDR1 SGHDT and CDR2 YYEEEE. In DNA, the CDR3 is TGTGCCAGCAGCTTGCGGACTAGCGGCAGCTACGAGCAGTACTTC. Translated, it gives CASSLRTSGSYEQYF.

The chain is built from TRBV6-1 and TRBJ1-1, with 7 bases matching TRBD1. The V segment lost 5 bases and the J segment 5 bases; nucleotides outside the gene matches: 11. The CDR3 covers 15 residues. Looked up from germline, CDR1 is MNHNS and CDR2 is SASEGT. Here the CDR3 reads CASSLDLTGFTEAFF. The CDR3 DNA sequence: TGTGCCAGCAGTCTAGATTTGACAGGGTTTACTGAAGCTTTCTTT.

The chain joins TRBV11-1 to TRBJ2-3; 7 positions match TRBD2. Unmatched junction bases numbered 5, after V lost 0 bases and J lost 8 bases. CDR1 SGHAT and CDR2 FQDESV come from the germline V gene (reference sequence). The length of the CDR3 is 14 residues. CDR3 residues: CASSLASSGSTQYF. DNA of the CDR3: TGTGCCAGCAGCTTAGCGTCTAGCGGTAGTACGCAGTATTTT.

The rearrangement joins TRBV6-1 to TRBJ2-5, with D perhaps TRBD2 (6 bases). From germline, CDR1 is MNHNS and CDR2 SASEGT. V lost 0 bases and J 8 bases, leaving 16 bases between the germline ends. The CDR3 is made up of 15 amino acids. This chain's CDR3 is CASSEAEGPQGTQYF. In nucleotides, the CDR3 is TGTGCCAGCAGTGAAGCGGAGGGACCCCAGGGTACCCAGTACTTC.

The CDR3 loop reads CASSLGQGFRTEAFF. In DNA, the CDR3 is TGTGCCAGCAGTTTGGGACAGGGATTCCGCACTGAAGCTTTCTTT. The chain has TRBV27 and TRBJ1-1; the match to TRBD1 covers 9 bases. Trimming cost V 3 bases and J 4 bases; bases outside gene matches: 6. The germline V gene encodes CDR1 MNHEY and CDR2 SMNVEV (reference sequence). The CDR3 has 15 amino acids.

The chain joins TRBV9 to TRBJ2-1; TRBD2 aligns across 8 bases. Germline V lookup: CDR1 SGDLS, CDR2 YYNGEE. V lost 0 bases, J lost 4 bases, and 3 bases stayed unmatched. The CDR3 is 15 residues long. The CDR3 sequence: CASSVDGTRYNEQFF. CDR3 coding DNA: TGTGCCAGCAGCGTAGATGGGACTAGATACAATGAGCAGTTCTTC.

The V and J genes are TRBV2 and TRBJ2-4; the D gene is possibly TRBD1 (5 bases). Trimming shortened V by 1 base and J by 6 bases, and 7 bases separated the two germline ends. Per germline, CDR1 SNHLY and CDR2 FYNNEI. The length of the CDR3 is 13 residues. The CDR3 nucleotides are TGTGCCAGCAGTGAAGATAGGGGAAACATTCAGTACTTC. Translation gives CASSEDRGNIQYF. Full variable domain (outside the CDR3, taken from reference TRBV2 and TRBJ2-4): EPEVTQTPSHQVTQMGQEVILRCVPISNHLYFYWYRQILGQKVEFLVSFYNNEISEKSEIFDDQFSVERPDGSNFTLKIRSTKLEDSAMYFCASSEDRGNIQYFGAGTRLSVL.

The J gene is TRBJ2-7, the V gene TRBV7-9, with a tentative D call TRBD2 (7 bases). Germline lookup yields CDR1 SEHNR and CDR2 FQNEAQ (reference sequence). V lost 5 bases and J 6 bases, leaving 17 bases between the germline ends. This CDR3 is 14 amino acids long. The CDR3 region has the DNA TGTGCCAGCAGCCTACAGGGAAGGGAGGGCGAGCAGTACGTC. It is translated as CASSLQGREGEQYV.

CDR3 bases: TGTGCCAGTAGTAAACAGGGGGCCACGGCACCCCTCCACTTT. It is translated as CASSKQGATAPLHF. The rearrangement joins TRBV19 to TRBJ1-6, with 9 nucleotides matching TRBD1. With 4 bases clipped from V and 11 bases from J, the junction kept 6 bases outside the gene matches. CDR1 and CDR2 (germline): LNHDA, SQIVND (reference sequence). This CDR3 is built from 14 residues.

Worth noting for this clone: In the same sample, other DNA sequences code for this CDR3. V is TRBV5-1 and J is TRBJ2-1; D is possibly TRBD2 (6 bases). Trimming removed 4 bases from V and 3 bases from J, with 11 bases in between. The germline V gene has CDR1 SGHRS and CDR2 YFSETQ. This CDR3 has 14 residues. In nucleotides, the CDR3 is TGCGCCAGCAGCCTATCGGGGGACTACAATGAGCAGTTCTTC. Its translation is CASSLSGDYNEQFF.

About this clone: Different DNA sequences within this sample yield the same CDR3. This sequence joins TRBV30 and TRBJ1-5; D remains ambiguous. V was trimmed by 0 bases and J by 1 base, leaving 4 bases between them. This CDR3 has 13 residues. Germline V lookup: CDR1 GTSNPN, CDR2 SVGIG (reference sequence). The DNA for the CDR3 is TGTGCCTGGAGTGTCCGGAGCAATCAGCCCCAGCATTTT. Protein product: CAWSVRSNQPQHF.